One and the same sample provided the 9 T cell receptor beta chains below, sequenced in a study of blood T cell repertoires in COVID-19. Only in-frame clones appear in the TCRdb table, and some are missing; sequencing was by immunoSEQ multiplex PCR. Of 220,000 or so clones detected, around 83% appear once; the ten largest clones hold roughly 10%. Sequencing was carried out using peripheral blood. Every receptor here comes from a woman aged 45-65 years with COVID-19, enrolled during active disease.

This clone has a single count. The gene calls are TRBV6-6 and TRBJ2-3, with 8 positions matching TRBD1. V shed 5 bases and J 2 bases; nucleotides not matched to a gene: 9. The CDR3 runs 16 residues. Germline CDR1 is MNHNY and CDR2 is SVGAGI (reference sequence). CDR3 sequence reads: CASSPNRGYHTDTQYF. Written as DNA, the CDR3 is TGTGCCAGCAGTCCGAACAGGGGGTATCACACAGATACGCAGTATTTT.

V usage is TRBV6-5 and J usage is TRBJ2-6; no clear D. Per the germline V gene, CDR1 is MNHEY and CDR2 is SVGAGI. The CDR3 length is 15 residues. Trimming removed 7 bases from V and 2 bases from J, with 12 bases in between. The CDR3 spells CASTASGTGANVLTF. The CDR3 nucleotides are TGTGCCAGCACCGCCTCAGGTACTGGGGCCAACGTCCTGACTTTC.

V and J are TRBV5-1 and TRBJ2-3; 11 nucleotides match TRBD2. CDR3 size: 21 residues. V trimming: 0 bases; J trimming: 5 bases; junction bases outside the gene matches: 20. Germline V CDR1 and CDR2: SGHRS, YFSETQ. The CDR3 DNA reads TGCGCCAGCAGCTTGGCCCTGCTAGCGGGGGGCGAGTCGAGTTCAGTAGATACGCAGTATTTT. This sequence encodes CASSLALLAGGESSSVDTQYF.

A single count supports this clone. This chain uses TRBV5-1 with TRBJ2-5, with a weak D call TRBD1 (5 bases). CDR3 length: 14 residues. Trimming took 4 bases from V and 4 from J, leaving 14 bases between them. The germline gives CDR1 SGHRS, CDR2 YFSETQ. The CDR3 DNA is TGCGCCAGCAGCCCGGGCAGGGAAGGAGAGACCCAGTACTTC. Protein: CASSPGREGETQYF.

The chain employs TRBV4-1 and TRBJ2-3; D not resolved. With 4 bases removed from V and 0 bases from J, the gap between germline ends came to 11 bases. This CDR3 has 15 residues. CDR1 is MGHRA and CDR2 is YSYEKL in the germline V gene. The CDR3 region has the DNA TGCGCCAGCAGCCGAGTACAGCCAAGCACAGATACGCAGTATTTT. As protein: CASSRVQPSTDTQYF.

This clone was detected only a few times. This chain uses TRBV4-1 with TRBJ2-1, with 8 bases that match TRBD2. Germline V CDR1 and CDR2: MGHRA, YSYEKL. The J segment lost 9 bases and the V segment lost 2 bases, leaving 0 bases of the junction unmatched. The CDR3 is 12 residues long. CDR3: CASSQTSGEQFF. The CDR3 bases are TGCGCCAGCAGCCAAACTAGCGGTGAGCAGTTCTTC.

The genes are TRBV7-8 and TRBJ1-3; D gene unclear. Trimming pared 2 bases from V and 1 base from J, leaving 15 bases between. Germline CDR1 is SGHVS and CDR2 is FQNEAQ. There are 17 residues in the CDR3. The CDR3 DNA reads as TGTGCCAGCAGCTTAAACGGACGGGGAGGTTCTGGAAACACCATATATTTT. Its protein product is CASSLNGRGGSGNTIYF.

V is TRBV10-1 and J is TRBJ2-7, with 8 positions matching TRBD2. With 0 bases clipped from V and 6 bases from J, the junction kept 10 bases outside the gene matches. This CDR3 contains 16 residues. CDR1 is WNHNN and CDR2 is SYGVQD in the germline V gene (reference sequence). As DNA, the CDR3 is TGCGCCAGCAGTGAGTCCTACGGCGGGGGGACCTCCGAGCAGTACTTC. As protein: CASSESYGGGTSEQYF.

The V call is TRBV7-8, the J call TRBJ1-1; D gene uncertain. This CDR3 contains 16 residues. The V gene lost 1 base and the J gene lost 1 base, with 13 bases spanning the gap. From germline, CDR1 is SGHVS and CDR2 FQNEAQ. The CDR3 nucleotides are TGTGCCAGCAGCTTAGTAGGAGGGAATGAGAACACTGAAGCTTTCTTT. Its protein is CASSLVGGNENTEAFF. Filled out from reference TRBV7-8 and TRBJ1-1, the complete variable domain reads GAGVSQSPRYKVAKRGQDVALRCDPISGHVSLFWYQQALGQGPEFLTYFQNEAQLDKSGLPSDRFFAERPEGSVSTLKIQRTQQEDSAVYLCASSLVGGNENTEAFFGQGTRLTVV.